This TCR beta chain was identified in a study of T cell repertoires in cytomegalovirus infection. Looking at the study overall: CMV infection together with matching HLA type was indicated by public TCR beta signatures.

A single record per CDR3 protein comes from TCRdb applying MiXCR to the reads. Of more than 650,000 distinct CDR3 sequences in the sample, approximately 40% were seen once. To note about this clonotype: Its antigen is not known.

V lost 5 bases and J lost 1, with 11 bases in between. The CDR3 runs 13 residues. Per the germline V gene, CDR1 is SQVTM and CDR2 is ANQGSEA. Findings and caveats of the study: Individuals carrying CMV plus the relevant HLA were identified by cumulative frequency of public TCR beta families. What dominated the ex vivo response were HLA-C-restricted CMV-specific TCR beta clonotypes.

This receptor was identified in a human donor in good health (CMV status not recorded). Some clones in this sample may be carry-over from other donors' samples. The J gene is TRBJ1-1, the V gene TRBV29-1; D call uncertain. The source material was PBMCs. CDR3 DNA: TGCAGCGTTTCCCACGGACCGAACACTGAAGCTTTCTTT. It translates to CSVSHGPNTEAFF.